The clone carrying this T cell receptor (beta chain) was recorded at least ten times. Its antigen remains unidentified. This entry comes from a study of human T cells and chemical hapten exposure. Study-wide background: There were weekly diphenylcyclopropenone doses to the scalp for patients throughout the approximately 25-week study. The cohort included alopecia areata under or over 50% scalp, totalis and universalis.

MiXCR, run by TCRdb on the RACE reads, gives a single entry per CDR3 protein. The table includes approximately 77,000 distinct CDR3 sequences, about 8% detected once. The CDR3 loop spans 18 amino acids. The V and J ends lost 4 bases and 5 bases, in that order; junction bases with no gene match: 18. CDR1 SNHLY and CDR2 FYNNEI come from the germline V gene. Study results and limitations: No change in TCRs above 1 in 1000 frequency was produced by DPC sensitization.

Sample time point: patch test 1, 2 weeks after DPC sensitization. The treatment is: therapeutic diphenylcyclopropenone sensitization with weekly scalp DPC. The input for sequencing was whole blood, taken in connection with sensitization to the hapten diphenylcyclopropenone (DPC). The receptor was derived from a woman in her 30s with alopecia areata. Some clones in this sample may be carry-over from other donors' samples. The V gene is TRBV2, the J gene TRBJ1-1, with 8 positions matching TRBD1. The CDR3 region has the DNA TGTGCCAGCAGTGCCCTCTACAGGGGGACAATTAAGGTGACTGAAGCTTTCTTT. As protein: CASSALYRGTIKVTEAFF.